This T cell receptor beta chain was identified in a study of T cell responses to AZD1222 COVID-19 vaccine. This CDR3 comprises 12 residues. V lost 6 bases, J lost 10 bases, and 16 bases lay in between. Germline CDR1 SQVTM, CDR2 ANQGSEA. This clone turned up a few times. Using immunoSEQ multiplex PCR, the repertoire was profiled, and TCRdb retains in-frame clones only, with some absent. The table records about 140,000 clones, 70% to 90% of them present only once. The sample was peripheral blood, taken on day 0 of AZD1222 vaccination. The receptor comes from an adult in good health. The V call is TRBV29-1, the J call TRBJ2-1; weak D call: TRBD2 (6 bases). DNA of the CDR3: TGCAGCGTGGCCGAGGGGCTAGCGGAGCAGTTCTTC. Protein sequence: CSVAEGLAEQFF.